These T cell receptor beta chains were read from a single sample in a study of T cells after yellow fever vaccination. Using its own MiXCR run on the 5' RACE reads, TCRdb lists one record per CDR3 protein. The sample includes some 150,000 distinct CDR3 sequences, under 7% of them seen just once. Specimen: CD4+ T cells sorted from PBMCs, collected 10 days after the yellow fever booster vaccination. These receptor sequences come from a man younger than 45 who received the YFV17D yellow fever vaccine. CDR3s include the opening cysteine and the closing phenylalanine or tryptophan. D genes are given only for firm matches. For some rows the clone size is stated as once, few or many, or as a class when expanded; others skip it.

V	J	size	D	DNA	CDR3
TRBV5-1	TRBJ2-7	many	TRBD2	TGCGCCAGCACCAGTCTAGCGGGAGTTTACGAGCAGTACTTC	CASTSLAGVYEQYF
TRBV20-1	TRBJ2-7	few	TRBD2	TGCTGTGCTAGAGAATCTAGCGGAAAGTTCCTTGGTTACGAGCAGTACTTC	CCARESSGKFLGYEQYF
TRBV5-1	TRBJ2-7	many	TRBD1	TGCGCCAGCAGCTTGGGCGTGGACAGGGGGCCCTACGAGCAGTACTTC	CASSLGVDRGPYEQYF
TRBV10-3	TRBJ2-5	many	TRBD2	TGTGCCATCAGTGAGCGACTAGCGGCACAAGAGACCCAGTACTTC	CAISERLAAQETQYF
TRBV5-1	TRBJ2-1	many	-	TGCGCCAGCAGCGTAGAGAGGGGAGGTGAGCAGTTCTTC	CASSVERGGEQFF
TRBV6-2/TRBV6-3	TRBJ2-7	many	TRBD2	TGTGCCAGCAGTTACCCACCTAGCGGGAGGTCGCGAGAGCAGTACTTC	CASSYPPSGRSREQYF
TRBV5-1	TRBJ1-4	many	-	TGCGCCAGCAGCTTGACAGGAGGCTATAATGAAAAACTGTTTTTT	CASSLTGGYNEKLFF
TRBV7-3	TRBJ2-1	many	-	TGTGCCAGCAGCCCCAACAACAATGAGCAGTTCTTC	CASSPNNNEQFF
TRBV20-1	TRBJ2-1	many	TRBD2	TGCAGTGCTAGTAGGCTAGCGGGCCCCAATGAGCAGTTCTTC	CSASRLAGPNEQFF
TRBV24-1	TRBJ2-5	many	TRBD2	TGTGCCACCAGTGGCCCACTAGCGGGAGAGGCGACCCAGTACTTC	CATSGPLAGEATQYF
TRBV19	TRBJ1-1	-	-	TGTGCCAGCCAGAGACAGGTGAACACTGAAGCTTTCTTT	CASQRQVNTEAFF
TRBV29-1	TRBJ1-1	-	TRBD1	TGCAGCGTGGCGGGACAGATGAACACTGAAGCTTTCTTT	CSVAGQMNTEAFF
TRBV5-8	TRBJ1-1	few	-	TGTGCCAGCAGCGGCTGGGGACTTCTGAGCACTGAAGCTTTCTTT	CASSGWGLLSTEAFF
TRBV5-4	TRBJ2-1	-	TRBD2	TGTGCCAGCAGCGATCAAACTAGCGGGAGCTCCTACAATGAGCAGTTCTTC	CASSDQTSGSSYNEQFF
TRBV7-2	TRBJ2-2	few	-	TGTGCCAGCAGCTTATACAGGGAGGACACCGGGGAGCTGTTTTTT	CASSLYREDTGELFF
TRBV20-1	TRBJ2-6	-	-	TGCAGTGCTAGAGTCCTCGCTGCCTCTGGGGCCAACGTCCTGACTTTC	CSARVLAASGANVLTF
TRBV12-3/TRBV12-4	TRBJ2-1	many	-	TGTGCCAGCAGTTCAGGGACATTTCACTACAATGAGCAGTTCTTC	CASSSGTFHYNEQFF
TRBV11-2	TRBJ2-7	many	TRBD2	TGTGCCAGCAGCTTAGAGGTGGCGGGAGGCCCCTACGAGCAGTACTTC	CASSLEVAGGPYEQYF
TRBV28	TRBJ2-5	many	TRBD2	TGTGCCAGCAGACCGGGACGGCGGGAGCCCCAGTACTTC	CASRPGRREPQYF
TRBV7-8	TRBJ2-1	many	-	TGTGCCAGCAGCTTTCGCATCCCATACGAGCAGTTCTTC	CASSFRIPYEQFF
TRBV30	TRBJ1-6	many	-	TGTGCCTGGAGTGCGAGACCGAATTCACCCCTCCACTTT	CAWSARPNSPLHF
TRBV12-3/TRBV12-4	TRBJ2-7	-	TRBD2	TGTGCCAGCAGTTACAGACTAGCGGGAGATGGCGAGCAGTACTTC	CASSYRLAGDGEQYF
TRBV12-3/TRBV12-4	TRBJ2-2	many	-	TGTGCCAGCATGGTCCCGAACACCGGGGAGCTGTTTTTT	CASMVPNTGELFF
TRBV5-1	TRBJ2-5	many	-	TGCGCCAGCAGCTCCAGACACAGAGACCAAGAGACCCAGTACTTC	CASSSRHRDQETQYF
TRBV3-1	TRBJ2-7	many	-	TGTGCCAGCAGCCAAGTTAACGAGCAGTACTTC	CASSQVNEQYF
TRBV6-2/TRBV6-3	TRBJ2-4	many	-	TGTGCCAGCAGTTACGGCGCTCTAGGGGCGGCCAAAAACATTCAGTACTTC	CASSYGALGAAKNIQYF
TRBV20-1	TRBJ2-7	many	TRBD2	TGCAGTGCCGCCGGACCGACTAGCGGGAGGGCCCGGGAGCAGTACTTC	CSAAGPTSGRAREQYF
TRBV7-2	TRBJ2-1	-	TRBD1	TGTGCCAGCAGCAGTGGGACAGGAGTCGGTGAGCAGTTCTTC	CASSSGTGVGEQFF